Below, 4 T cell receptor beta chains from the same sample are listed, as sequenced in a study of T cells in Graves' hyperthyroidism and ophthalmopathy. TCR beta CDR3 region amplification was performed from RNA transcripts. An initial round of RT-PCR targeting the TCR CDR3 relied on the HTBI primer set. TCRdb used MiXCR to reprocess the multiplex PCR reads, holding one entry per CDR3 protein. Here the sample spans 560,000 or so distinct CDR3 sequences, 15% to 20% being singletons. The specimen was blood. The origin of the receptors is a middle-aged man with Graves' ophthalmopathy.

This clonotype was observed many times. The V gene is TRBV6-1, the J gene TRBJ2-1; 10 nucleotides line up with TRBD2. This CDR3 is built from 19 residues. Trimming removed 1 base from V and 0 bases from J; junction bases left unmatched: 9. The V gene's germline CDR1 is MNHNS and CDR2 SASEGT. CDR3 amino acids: CASSEVVSGGFSSYNEQFF. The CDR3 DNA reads TGTGCCAGCAGTGAAGTGGTTAGCGGGGGGTTTAGCTCCTACAATGAGCAGTTCTTC.

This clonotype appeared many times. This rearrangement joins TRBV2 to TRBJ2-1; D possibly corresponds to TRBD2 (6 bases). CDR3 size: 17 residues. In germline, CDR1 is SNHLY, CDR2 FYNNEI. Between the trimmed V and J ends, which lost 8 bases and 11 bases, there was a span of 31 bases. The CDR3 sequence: CASGGPLARIASLKQFF. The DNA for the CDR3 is TGTGCCAGCGGAGGGCCCCTAGCGCGAATCGCCAGTTTGAAGCAGTTCTTC. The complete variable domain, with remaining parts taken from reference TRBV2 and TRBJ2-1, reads EPEVTQTPSHQVTQMGQEVILRCVPISNHLYFYWYRQILGQKVEFLVSFYNNEISEKSEIFDDQFSVERPDGSNFTLKIRSTKLEDSAMYFCASGGPLARIASLKQFFGPGTRLTVL.

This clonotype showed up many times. CDR3 region: CASSLIGTGGYEQYF. CDR3 nucleotide sequence: TGCGCCAGCAGCTTGATAGGGACAGGGGGCTACGAGCAGTACTTC. The chain couples TRBV5-1 to TRBJ2-7, with 11 bases fitting TRBD1. The CDR3 has 15 amino acids. The V gene's germline CDR1 is SGHRS and CDR2 YFSETQ. The V and J ends lost 1 base and 3 bases, in that order; junction bases with no gene match: 3.

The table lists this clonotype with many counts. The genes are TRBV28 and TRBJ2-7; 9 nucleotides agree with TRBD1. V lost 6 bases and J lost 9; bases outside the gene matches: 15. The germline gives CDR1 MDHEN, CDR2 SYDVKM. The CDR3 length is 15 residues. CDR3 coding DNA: TGTGCCAGCAGGGGGACGGGACAGGGTTTTTGGGTGCAGTACTTC. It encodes CASRGTGQGFWVQYF.